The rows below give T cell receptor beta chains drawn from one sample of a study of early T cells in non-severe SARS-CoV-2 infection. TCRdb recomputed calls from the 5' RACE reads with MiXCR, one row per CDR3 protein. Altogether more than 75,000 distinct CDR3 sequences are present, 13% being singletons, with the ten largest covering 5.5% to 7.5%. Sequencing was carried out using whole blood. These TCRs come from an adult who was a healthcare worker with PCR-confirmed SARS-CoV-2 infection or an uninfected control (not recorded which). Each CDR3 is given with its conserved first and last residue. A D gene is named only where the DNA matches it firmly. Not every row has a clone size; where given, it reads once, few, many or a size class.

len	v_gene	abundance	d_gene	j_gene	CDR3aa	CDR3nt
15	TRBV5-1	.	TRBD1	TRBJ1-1	CASSTGTVDLPEAFF	TGCGCCAGCAGCACCGGGACAGTCGACCTCCCTGAAGCTTTCTTT
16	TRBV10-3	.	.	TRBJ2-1	CAISESMQGTNNEQFF	TGTGCCATCAGTGAGTCTATGCAGGGGACCAACAATGAGCAGTTCTTC
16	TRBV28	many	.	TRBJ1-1	CASDRVRFGEYTEAFF	TGTGCCAGCGATAGGGTCCGCTTCGGGGAGTACACTGAAGCTTTCTTT
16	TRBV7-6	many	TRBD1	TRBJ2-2	CASSLASGGSTGELFF	TGTGCCAGCAGCTTAGCCTCAGGGGGCAGCACCGGGGAGCTGTTTTTT
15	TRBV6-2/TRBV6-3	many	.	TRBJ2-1	CASRTGTGDYNEQFF	TGTGCCAGCAGAACCGGGACTGGGGATTACAATGAGCAGTTCTTC
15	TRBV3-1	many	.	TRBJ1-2	CASSQVVLGRNGYTF	TGTGCCAGCAGCCAAGTAGTGCTTGGTCGAAATGGCTACACCTTC
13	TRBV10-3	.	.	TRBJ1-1	CAISRQENTEAFF	TGTGCCATCAGTCGACAGGAGAACACTGAAGCTTTCTTT
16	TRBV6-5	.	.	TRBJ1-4	CASSYSIGSANEKLFF	TGTGCCAGCAGTTACTCCATCGGATCAGCTAATGAAAAACTGTTTTTT
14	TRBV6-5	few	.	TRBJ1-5	CASSPRGANQPQHF	TGTGCCAGCAGTCCCAGGGGTGCCAATCAGCCCCAGCATTTT
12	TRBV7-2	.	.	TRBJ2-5	CASSQDGGSQYF	TGTGCCAGCAGCCAAGATGGGGGGTCCCAGTACTTC
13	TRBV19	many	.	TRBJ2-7	CASSMVTRNEQYF	TGTGCCAGTAGTATGGTAACAAGAAACGAGCAGTACTTC
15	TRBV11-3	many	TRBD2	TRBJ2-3	CASSHSAGEPDTQYF	TGTGCCAGCAGCCATTCAGCGGGGGAACCAGATACGCAGTATTTT
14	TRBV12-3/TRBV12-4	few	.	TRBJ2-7	CASSFGQGGYEQYF	TGTGCCAGCAGTTTCGGACAGGGAGGGTACGAGCAGTACTTC
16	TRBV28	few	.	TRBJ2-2	CASSSPGLRVTGELFF	TGTGCCAGCAGTTCCCCCGGCCTCAGGGTCACCGGGGAGCTGTTTTTT
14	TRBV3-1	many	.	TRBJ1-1	CASSQMPENTEAFF	TGTGCCAGCAGCCAAATGCCTGAAAACACTGAAGCTTTCTTT
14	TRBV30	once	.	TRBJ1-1	CAWSYLGVSTEAFF	TGTGCCTGGAGCTATCTAGGGGTGAGCACTGAAGCTTTCTTT
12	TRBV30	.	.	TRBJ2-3	CAWSKGGDTQYF	TGTGCCTGGAGCAAAGGGGGAGATACGCAGTATTTT
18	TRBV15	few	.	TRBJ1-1	CATSIIRGQGGPTPEAFF	TGTGCCACCAGCATTATCCGGGGGCAGGGAGGGCCTACACCTGAAGCTTTCTTT
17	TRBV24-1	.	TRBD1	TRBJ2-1	CATSDPGTGSSYNEQFF	TGTGCCACCAGTGATCCCGGGACAGGGAGCTCCTACAATGAGCAGTTCTTC
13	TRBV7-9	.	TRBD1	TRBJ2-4	CASSTDRDGIQYF	TGTGCCAGCAGCACGGACAGGGACGGCATTCAGTACTTC
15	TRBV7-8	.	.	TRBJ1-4	CASSLEENLMRKLFF	TGTGCCAGCAGCTTAGAAGAAAACCTAATGAGGAAACTGTTTTTT
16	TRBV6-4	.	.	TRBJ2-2	CPSSDSFGGNTGELFF	TGTCCCAGCAGTGACTCCTTTGGGGGTAACACCGGGGAGCTGTTTTTT
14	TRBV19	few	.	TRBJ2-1	CASSTGAKYNEQFF	TGTGCCAGTAGTACGGGGGCTAAATACAATGAGCAGTTCTTC
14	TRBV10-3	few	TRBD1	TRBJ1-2	CAITSGTANYGYTF	TGTGCCATCACTTCAGGGACAGCTAACTATGGCTACACCTTC
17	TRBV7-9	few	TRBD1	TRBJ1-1	CASSPWTGNFVITEAFF	TGTGCCAGCAGCCCGTGGACAGGGAATTTTGTGATCACTGAAGCTTTCTTT
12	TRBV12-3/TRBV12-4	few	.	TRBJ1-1	CASSFGDTEAFF	TGTGCCAGCAGTTTTGGAGACACTGAAGCTTTCTTT
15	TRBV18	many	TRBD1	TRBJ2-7	CASSQDRGTTYEQYF	TGTGCCAGCTCCCAGGACAGGGGGACGACCTACGAGCAGTACTTC
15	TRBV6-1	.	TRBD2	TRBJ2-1	CASRLAGVSWNEQFF	TGTGCCAGCAGGCTAGCGGGAGTGTCTTGGAATGAGCAGTTCTTC
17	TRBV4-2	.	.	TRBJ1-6	CASSQATHGTTNSPLHF	TGTGCCAGCAGCCAAGCCACCCACGGGACTACAAATTCACCCCTCCACTTT
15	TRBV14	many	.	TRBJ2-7	CASSQGVGTTYEQYF	TGTGCCAGCAGCCAAGGAGTCGGGACAACTTACGAGCAGTACTTC
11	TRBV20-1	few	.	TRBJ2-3	CSAAVADTQYF	TGCAGTGCTGCAGTTGCAGATACGCAGTATTTT
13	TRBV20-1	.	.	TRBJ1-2	CSASESGNYGYTF	TGCAGTGCTAGTGAGTCGGGAAACTATGGCTACACCTTC
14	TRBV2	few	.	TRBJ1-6	CASRDPSYNSPLHF	TGTGCCAGCAGAGACCCTTCCTATAATTCACCCCTCCACTTT
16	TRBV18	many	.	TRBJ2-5	CASSPPRRTGQETQYF	TGTGCCAGCTCACCACCGAGAAGAACAGGCCAAGAGACCCAGTACTTC
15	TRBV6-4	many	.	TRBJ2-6	CASSDRFSGANVLTF	TGTGCCAGCAGTGACCGGTTCTCTGGGGCCAACGTCCTGACTTTC
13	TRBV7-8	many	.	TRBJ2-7	CASSLRFVYEQYF	TGTGCCAGCAGCTTACGGTTCGTCTACGAGCAGTACTTC
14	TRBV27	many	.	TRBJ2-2	CASRWGAGTGELFF	TGTGCCAGCAGGTGGGGGGCCGGCACCGGGGAGCTGTTTTTT
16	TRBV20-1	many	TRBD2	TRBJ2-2	CSATGVAGVKAGELFF	TGCAGTGCTACCGGGGTCGCGGGAGTTAAAGCCGGGGAGCTGTTTTTT
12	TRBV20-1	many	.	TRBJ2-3	CSARVGGDTQYF	TGCAGTGCCCGGGTTGGTGGAGATACGCAGTATTTT
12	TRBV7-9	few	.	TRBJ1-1	CVLGGTNTEAFF	TGTGTTCTAGGGGGAACGAACACTGAAGCTTTCTTT
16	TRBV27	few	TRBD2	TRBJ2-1	CASSLLLAQSYNEQFF	TGTGCCAGCAGTTTACTACTAGCGCAGTCCTACAATGAGCAGTTCTTC
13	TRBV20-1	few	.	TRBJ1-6	CSAREGINSPLHF	TGCAGTGCTAGAGAAGGCATAAATTCACCCCTCCACTTT
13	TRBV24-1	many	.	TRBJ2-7	CATSDGGTYEQYF	TGTGCCACCAGTGATGGTGGGACCTACGAGCAGTACTTC
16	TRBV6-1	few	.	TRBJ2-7	CASSDFNRMLSYEQYF	TGTGCCAGCAGTGATTTTAACCGAATGCTCTCCTACGAGCAGTACTTC
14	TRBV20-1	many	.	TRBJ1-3	CSARRGAGENTIYF	TGCAGTGCTCGGAGGGGGGCAGGAGAAAACACCATATATTTT
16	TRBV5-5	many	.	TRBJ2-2	CASSLLGGSNTGELFF	TGTGCCAGCAGCTTGCTTGGGGGCTCGAACACCGGGGAGCTGTTTTTT
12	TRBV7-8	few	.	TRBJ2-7	CASSLTINEQYF	TGTGCCAGCAGCCTAACGATAAACGAGCAGTACTTC
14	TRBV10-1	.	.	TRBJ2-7	CASSRDQPPGEQYF	TGCGCCAGCAGTAGGGACCAGCCCCCGGGCGAGCAGTACTTC
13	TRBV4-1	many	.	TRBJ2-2	CASSQEGLNKLFF	TGCGCCAGCAGCCAAGAAGGACTGAACAAGCTGTTTTTT